This T cell receptor (beta chain) comes out of a study of shared clonotypes between healthy human individuals (dated by TCRdb to 2018 to 2021). In the study overall: A couple of women and a few men aged 18 to 49 years were included in the cohort. Leukapheresis yielded between about 0.85 and 10 billion PBMCs per donor. Blood TCR repertoires of roughly five healthy adults were deeply sequenced to estimate repertoire size and the extent of clonotype sharing between individuals. Different laboratories and diverse techniques were used to prepare libraries and sequence TCR repertoires, to increase sequencing depth and limit assay-specific biases. For each donor, CD4 naive and CD4 memory were each run on three plates, CD8 naive on two plates, and CD8 memory on one plate. What the research found in general, with its limitations: Only blood was sampled, and tissue TCR repertoires likely differ from those in blood. About 5% of naive CD4, roughly 3.5% of naive CD8, 2.3% of memory CD4, and less than 0.45% of memory CD8 clonotypes were shared across several donors. Rarefaction of sorted-subset datasets indicated incomplete sequencing despite the large sequencing depth. Estimated clonotype richness was generally larger for naive than for memory subsets. Pairwise subsampling indicated that sequencing depth was expected to affect the degree of clonotype sharing among donors. Compared with non-shared clonotypes, clonotypes shared by all four sorted-subset donors had higher generation probabilities. The small number of donors limited the genetic and exposure-history diversity represented.

About this clone itself: Its specific antigen is unknown. Base qualities are not recorded, but no much larger clone differs from it by a single base.

Using the deep immunoSEQ assay, multiplex PCR amplified TCR CDR3 regions from genomic DNA. Genomic DNA extracted from each cell subset was distributed evenly over all wells of several immunoSEQ 96-well plates, and each plate served as one replicate. For sorted subsets, each replicate PCR was loaded with approximately 0.2 ug genomic DNA, equivalent to 32,000 or so T cell genomes. Purified libraries were quantified with a Qubit 3.0 fluorometer, sized on a Bioanalyzer 2100, and re-quantified with the KAPA Library Quantification kit. A separate single-read 150-cycle Illumina NextSeq 550 flow cell was used to sequence each immunoSEQ 96-well plate. The original pipeline was this. Because only junctional sequences without quality scores were contained in the immunoSEQ output, filtering matching that applied to full-length reads could not be performed. Sequences were annotated with PyIR, a Python wrapper for IgBLAST v1.9, using IMGT germline references to assign V/J genes and CDR3. Reads were removed for weak V/J assignments (E-value above 1e-6), missing CDR3, stop codons, out-of-frame junctions, or ambiguous translated residues. V3J clonotypes were defined as sequences sharing the same inferred V gene, J gene, and CDR3 amino acid sequence. Percentage overlap between repertoires was computed as shared unique clonotypes divided by the size of the smaller repertoire. Richness of each repertoire was evaluated using RTK rarefaction, the Chao1 estimator, and Recon v2.1 estimates of unobserved clonotypes. OLGA was used to compute generation probabilities for all TCRbeta clonotypes that the gDNA method yielded from a handful of donors. This immuneACCESS table, as held by TCRdb, lists in-frame sequences with V and J called but not all clones. Of the missing ones, under half trace to an unresolved V gene in checked studies; the others have no known cause. The V and J calls and clone size were taken over from that table, and D and trimming were inferred from the DNA. Counted in this sample were hundreds of thousands of clones; 85% to 95% of them appeared once. The biggest ten clones account for over 0.095% of the sample.

The CDR3 starts with the cysteine, ends with the phenylalanine, and has 12 residues. Only CDR3 DNA remains: 36 bases, in frame from the first base. CDR1 is given as SEHNR and CDR2 as FQNEAQ, both from the germline V gene (reference sequence). Trimming at the junction amounts to 5 bases on V and 10 bases on J, and the germline ends lie 14 bases apart. For the CD8 naive samples, CD45RO-negative cells were positively selected for CCR7, yielding a CD45RA+CCR7+ population from which TemRA cells were excluded. Donors were healthy HIV-negative adults with no recently reported acute infections or vaccinations. Every donor was a Caucasian adult living in Nashville, Tennessee, USA. Blood was collected by leukapheresis, and PBMCs were isolated by Ficoll-Histopaque density gradient centrifugation and then cryopreserved in liquid nitrogen vapor phase. Purity and quantity of every magnetically sorted T cell population were checked by analytical flow cytometry. Genomic DNA was isolated from each sorted fraction and quantified by UV absorbance on a Nanodrop 2000c.

The sequence is built from TRBV7-9 and TRBJ1-1, with a tentative D gene TRBD1 over 6 matching bases. Sample: naive CD8+ T cells sorted from blood. The label giving this sample's cell subset or site can be read as: CD45RA+CCR7+. The TCR comes from a woman between 25 and 40 years old in good health. The nucleotide sequence is given as TGTGCCAGCAGCGGGGGACACCCGACAGCTTTCTTT. This translates into CASSGGHPTAFF. This CDR3, with the reference TRBV7-9 and TRBJ1-1 proteins standing in past its ends, gives the full variable domain DTGVSQNPRHKITKRGQNVTFRCDPISEHNRLYWYRQTLGQGPEFLTYFQNEAQLEKSRLLSDRFSAERPKGSFSTLEIQRTEQGDSAMYLCASSGGHPTAFFGQGTRLTVV.